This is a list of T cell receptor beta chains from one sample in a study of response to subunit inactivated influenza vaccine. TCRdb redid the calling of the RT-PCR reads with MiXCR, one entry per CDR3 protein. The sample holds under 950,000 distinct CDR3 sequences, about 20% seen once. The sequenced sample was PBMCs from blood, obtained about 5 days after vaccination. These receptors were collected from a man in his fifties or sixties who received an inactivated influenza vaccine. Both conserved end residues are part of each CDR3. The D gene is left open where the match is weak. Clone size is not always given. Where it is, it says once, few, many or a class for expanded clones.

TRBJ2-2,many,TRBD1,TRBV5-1,TGCGCCAGCAGCTCAGGACAGGGCCCTCACCGGGAGCTGTTTTTT,CASSSGQGPHRELFF
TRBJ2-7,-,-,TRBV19,TGTGCCAGTAGTATGTGGACGCTCTCCGAGCAGTACTTC,CASSMWTLSEQYF
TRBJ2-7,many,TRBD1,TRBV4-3,TGCGCCAGCAGCCTTCGGACAGGGGGCTTTGACGAGCAGTACTTC,CASSLRTGGFDEQYF
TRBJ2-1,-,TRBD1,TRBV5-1,TGCGCCAGCAGCTTGGGTCGGGGACAGGGGGCCAATGAGCAGTTCTTC,CASSLGRGQGANEQFF
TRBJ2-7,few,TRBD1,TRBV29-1,TGCAGCGCGACGGCCGGACAGGGGGTTTACGAGCAGTACTTC,CSATAGQGVYEQYF
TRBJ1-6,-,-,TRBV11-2,TGTGCCAGCAGCCCCCGGGGGGGGGAAAATTCACCCCTCCACTTT,CASSPRGGENSPLHF
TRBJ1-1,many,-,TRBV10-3,TGTGCCATCAGTGAGTCTGACCGCCGACTAATGAACACTGAAGCTTTCTTT,CAISESDRRLMNTEAFF
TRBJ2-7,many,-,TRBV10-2,TGTGCCAGCAGCCGTGGGGGGAGCTACGAGCAGTACTTC,CASSRGGSYEQYF
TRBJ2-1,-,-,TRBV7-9,TGTGCCAGCAGCCTAAGAGACAGATACAATGAGCAGTTCTTC,CASSLRDRYNEQFF
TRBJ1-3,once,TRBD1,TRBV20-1,TGCAGTGCTAGACGACAGGGAGGGGGTAACACCATATATTTT,CSARRQGGGNTIYF
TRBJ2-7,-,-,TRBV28,TGTGCCAGCAGTTTTTCGTGGGCTCTCCCCTACGAGCAGTACTTC,CASSFSWALPYEQYF
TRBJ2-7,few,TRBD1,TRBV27,TGTGCCAGCAGTTTGCGTTCCGGGACAGGTGCCTCCTACGAGCAGTACTTC,CASSLRSGTGASYEQYF
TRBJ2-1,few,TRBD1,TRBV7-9,TGTGCCAGCAGCACCGGGACAGCCCCGTTCTTC,CASSTGTAPFF
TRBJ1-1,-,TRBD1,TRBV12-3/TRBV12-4,TGTGCCAGCAGTATCCGGACAGGGATTAACACTGAAGCTTTCTTT,CASSIRTGINTEAFF
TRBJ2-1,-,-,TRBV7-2,TGTGCCAGCAGCACCAGTCTCCTAGCTGGGCCCTTCTTC,CASSTSLLAGPFF
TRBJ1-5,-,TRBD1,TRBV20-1,TGCAGTGCTAGAGATAAGGACAGGCGTCGACAGCCCCATCATTTT,CSARDKDRRRQPHHF
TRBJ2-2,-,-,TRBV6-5,TGTGCCAGCAGTTACGCCCAGGGGGAGGGTGGGGAGCTGTTTTTT,CASSYAQGEGGELFF
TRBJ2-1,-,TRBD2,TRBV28,TGTGCCAGCAGTTCCCCCGGGCGGGGGGGCTACAATGAGCAGTTCTTC,CASSSPGRGGYNEQFF
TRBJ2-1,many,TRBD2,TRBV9,TGTGCCAGCAGCTCTAGCGGGAGGACGAACAATGAGCAGTTCTTC,CASSSSGRTNNEQFF
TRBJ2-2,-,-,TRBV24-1,TGTGCCACCAGCGAGCGGGTAGAGCTCGGGGAGCTGTTTTTT,CATSERVELGELFF
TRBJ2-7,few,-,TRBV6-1,TGTGCCAGCAGGGGGGTCGGGACCTACTCCTATGAGCAGTACTTC,CASRGVGTYSYEQYF
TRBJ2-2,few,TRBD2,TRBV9,TGTGCCAGCAGCGTATCACTAGCGGGAGGAACCGGGGAGCTGTTTTTT,CASSVSLAGGTGELFF
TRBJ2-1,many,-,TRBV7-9,TGTGCCAGCAGCTTAGCGGGGGCCTCCTACAATGAGCAGTTCTTC,CASSLAGASYNEQFF
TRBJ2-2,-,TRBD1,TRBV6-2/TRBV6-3,TGTGCCAGCAGGGCAGGGGGCCGGAACACCGGGGAGCTGTTTTTT,CASRAGGRNTGELFF
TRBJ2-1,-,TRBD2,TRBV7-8,TGTGCCAGCAGCCACTTACTAGCGGGACTGAATGAGCAGTTCTTC,CASSHLLAGLNEQFF
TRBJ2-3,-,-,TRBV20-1,TGCAGTGTAGGGGGGAGAACCAATTTAGATACGCAGTATTTT,CSVGGRTNLDTQYF
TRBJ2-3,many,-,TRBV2,TGTGCCAGCAGTGAGGTATCGGCGGTCCGGGCCACAGATACGCAGTATTTT,CASSEVSAVRATDTQYF
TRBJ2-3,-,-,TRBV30,TGTGCCTGGGGGGACTCCCGTTTTACGCAGTATTTT,CAWGDSRFTQYF
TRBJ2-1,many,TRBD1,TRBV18,TGTGCCAGCTCACCGAGGGACAGTTACAATGAGCAGTTCTTC,CASSPRDSYNEQFF
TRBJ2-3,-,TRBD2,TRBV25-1,TGTGCCAGCAGTGAATTTGCGGGAGACCTCACAGATACGCAGTATTTT,CASSEFAGDLTDTQYF
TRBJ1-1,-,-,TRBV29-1,TGCAGCGTTGGTGTGGGGCAAACTGAAGCTTTCTTT,CSVGVGQTEAFF
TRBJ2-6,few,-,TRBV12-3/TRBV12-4,TGTGCCAGCAGTCCGACAGTAACTGGGGCCAACGTCCTGACTTTC,CASSPTVTGANVLTF
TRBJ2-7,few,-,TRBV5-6,TGTGCCAGCTCGAGGCCCAGGTCCCGAAAAGAGCAGTACTTC,CASSRPRSRKEQYF
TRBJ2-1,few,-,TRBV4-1,TGCGCCAGCAGCCAAGAGGCCGGGGCTAAGAATGAGCAGTTCTTC,CASSQEAGAKNEQFF
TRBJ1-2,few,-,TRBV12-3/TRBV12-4,TGTGCCAGCGGGGGGTCACGACTATATGGCTACACCTTC,CASGGSRLYGYTF
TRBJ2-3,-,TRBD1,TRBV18,TGTGCCAGCTCACCTTGGTGGACAGGGGAAACAGATACGCAGTATTTT,CASSPWWTGETDTQYF
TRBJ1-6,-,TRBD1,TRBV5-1,TGCGCCAGCAGCAACGGACAGGGGAGGGCCTCACCCCTCCACTTT,CASSNGQGRASPLHF
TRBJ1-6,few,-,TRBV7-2,TGTGCCAGCAGCAAGGGGTATAATTCACCCCTCCACTTT,CASSKGYNSPLHF
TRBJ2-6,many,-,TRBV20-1,TGCAGTGGGAACTCTGGGGCCAACGTCCTGACTTTC,CSGNSGANVLTF
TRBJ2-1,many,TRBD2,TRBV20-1,TGCAGTGCCAGGGACCCTAGCGGGGGGTCCAGCTCCTACAATGAGCAGTTCTTC,CSARDPSGGSSSYNEQFF
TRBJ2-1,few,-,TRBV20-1,TGCAGTGCAATAGGCAATGAGCAGTTCTTC,CSAIGNEQFF
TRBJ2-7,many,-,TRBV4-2,TGTGCCAGCAGCCAGAATTTGGCCGGGCCCCCCTACGAGCAGTACTTC,CASSQNLAGPPYEQYF
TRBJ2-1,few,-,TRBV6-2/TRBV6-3,TGTGCCAGCAGTTATATGAATGAGCAGTTCTTC,CASSYMNEQFF
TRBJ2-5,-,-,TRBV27,TGTGCCAGCAGCATCCCAGGGTTGGAGACCCAGTACTTC,CASSIPGLETQYF
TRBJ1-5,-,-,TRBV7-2,TGTGCCAGCAGTTCCGGGTCCACTAATCAGCCCCAGCATTTT,CASSSGSTNQPQHF
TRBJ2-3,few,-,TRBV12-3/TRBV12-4,TGTGCCAGCAGTTTTACCATGACAGATACGCAGTATTTT,CASSFTMTDTQYF
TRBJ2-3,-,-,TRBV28,TGTGCCAGCAGTTTTTCTGGGCAGGGAAACACAGATACGCAGTATTTT,CASSFSGQGNTDTQYF
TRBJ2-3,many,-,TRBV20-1,TGCAGTGCTAGAATTCGGAGCTTCAGGGATACGCAGTATTTT,CSARIRSFRDTQYF
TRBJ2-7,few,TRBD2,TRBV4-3,TGCGCCAGCAGCCAGGTAGCGGGAGGGCCAATCGAGCAGTACTTC,CASSQVAGGPIEQYF
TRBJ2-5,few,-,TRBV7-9,TGTGCCAGCAGCTTAAGAGGAGGGCCAGAGACCCAGTACTTC,CASSLRGGPETQYF
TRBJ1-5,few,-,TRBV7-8,TGTGCCAGCAGCTTAGAGGGGGGATATTATCAGCCCCAGCATTTT,CASSLEGGYYQPQHF
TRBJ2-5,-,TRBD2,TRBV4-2,TGTGCCAGCAGCCAAAACCTAGCCGGGGGGTTGGGAGAGACCCAGTACTTC,CASSQNLAGGLGETQYF
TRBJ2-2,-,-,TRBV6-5,TGTGCCAGCAGTTCCTCGGGACGGAGCACCGGGGAGCTGTTTTTT,CASSSSGRSTGELFF
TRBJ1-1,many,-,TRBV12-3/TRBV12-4,TGTGCCAGCAGTTTTCGGGGGATGAACACTGAAGCTTTCTTT,CASSFRGMNTEAFF
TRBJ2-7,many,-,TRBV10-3,TGTGCCATCAGTGGGGACACCACCTACGAGCAGTACTTC,CAISGDTTYEQYF
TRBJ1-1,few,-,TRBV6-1,-,CASRVVGAGITFF
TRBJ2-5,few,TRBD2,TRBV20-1,TGCAGTGCTAGAGATGGGGGAGGGCCAGCAGAGACCCAGTACTTC,CSARDGGGPAETQYF
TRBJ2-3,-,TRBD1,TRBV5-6,TGTGCCAGCAGCCAAACAGGGGCGGATACGCAGTATTTT,CASSQTGADTQYF
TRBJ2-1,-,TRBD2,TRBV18,TGTGCCAGCTCACCACGCCTAGCGGGGATTGAGGATGAGCAGTTCTTC,CASSPRLAGIEDEQFF
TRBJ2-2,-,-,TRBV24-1,TGTGCCACCAGTGATTTACTTACCTCTACCGGGGAGCTGTTTTTT,CATSDLLTSTGELFF